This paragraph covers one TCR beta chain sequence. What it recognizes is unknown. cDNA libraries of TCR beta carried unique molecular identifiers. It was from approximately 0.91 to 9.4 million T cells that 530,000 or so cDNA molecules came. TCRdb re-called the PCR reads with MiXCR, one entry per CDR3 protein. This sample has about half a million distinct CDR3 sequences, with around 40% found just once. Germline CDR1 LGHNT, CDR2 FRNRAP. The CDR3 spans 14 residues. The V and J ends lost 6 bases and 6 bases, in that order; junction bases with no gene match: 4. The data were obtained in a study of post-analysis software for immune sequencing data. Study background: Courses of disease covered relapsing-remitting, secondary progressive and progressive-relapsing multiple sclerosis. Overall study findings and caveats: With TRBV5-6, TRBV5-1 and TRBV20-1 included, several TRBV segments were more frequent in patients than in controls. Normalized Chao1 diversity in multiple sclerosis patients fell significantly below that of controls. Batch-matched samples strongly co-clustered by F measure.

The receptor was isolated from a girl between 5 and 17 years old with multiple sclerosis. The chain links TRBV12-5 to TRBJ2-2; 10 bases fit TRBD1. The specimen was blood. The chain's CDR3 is CASGRGQGAGELFF. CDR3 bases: TGTGCTAGTGGCCGTGGACAGGGGGCCGGGGAGCTGTTTTTT.